This T cell receptor beta chain was obtained from a study of identical twins. Study results and limitations: The same donors were not followed; conclusions instead depended on cross-sectional statistical analysis.

TCRdb passed the 5' RACE reads through MiXCR, listing each CDR3 protein once. In the table there are nearly 900,000 distinct CDR3 sequences, approximately 13% of which are singletons. The CDR3 covers 14 residues. Germline-derived CDR1 and CDR2 are MDHEN and SYDVKM. V lost 1 base to trimming and J lost 7 bases, with 11 bases between them. Points on this clonotype: Its antigen is not known.

The same specimen was also included in a second study, on yellow fever vaccine responses in identical twins. According to that study: Reports say the vaccine T cell response in twins looked partly convergent and partly personalized.

The TCR originated in a woman between 18 and 29 years old in good health. Sequenced material: PBMCs. This chain joins TRBV28 and TRBJ1-5; no definite D call. CDR3 DNA sequence: TGTGCCAGCAGTTTATCGGCCAGCGGGCAGCCCCAGCATTTT. It is translated as CASSLSASGQPQHF.